This T cell receptor (beta chain) was observed in a study of PD-1 blockade in mismatch repair-deficient tumors. Study information: Patients had around 11 mismatch repair-deficient cancer types, all previously treated and progressing.

TCRdb keeps only in-frame clones here, not all; method: immunoSEQ multiplex PCR. The sample comprises approximately 110,000 clones, around 80% of which are singletons, and 4.5% to 5.5% rests with the top ten. Three pembrolizumab responders had their TCRs sequenced. Germline values: CDR1 SGHTA, CDR2 FQGNSA. The V end was cut by 2 bases, the J end by 4 bases, with 8 bases between. The CDR3 extends over 13 amino acids. This clone came up a few times. This specimen consisted of peripheral blood, obtained around 60 weeks after starting pembrolizumab. The chain carries TRBV7-2 and TRBJ1-1; D unclear. The TCR sequence derives from an adult with mismatch repair-deficient cancer. DNA of the CDR3: TGTGCCAGCAGCTTAAAGGCAGGCACTGAAGCTTTCTTT. Translating it yields CASSLKAGTEAFF.